This is a list of T cell receptor beta chains from one sample in a study of CD8 T cells in Susac syndrome. TCRdb re-called the immunoSEQ multiplex PCR reads through MiXCR, storing one row per CDR3 protein. The sample lists about 66,000 distinct CDR3 sequences, about 94% occurring once. Sequenced material: CD8+ T cells from PBMCs. Receptors originate from a human donor with multiple sclerosis. CDR3s include the opening cysteine and the closing phenylalanine or tryptophan. D genes are given only for firm matches. Rows may omit the clone size; those that give it use once, few, many or a size class.

D	length	V	J	size	DNA	CDR3
-	11	TRBV29-1	TRBJ1-1	-	TGCAGCGTTGGGAGATCCGCTGAAGCTTTCTTT	CSVGRSAEAFF
-	14	TRBV3-1	TRBJ1-5	-	TGTGCCAGCAGCCTAGGGACGGCAAATCAGCCCCAGCATTTT	CASSLGTANQPQHF
TRBD2	14	TRBV28	TRBJ2-7	once	TGTGCCAGCAGCTGGACGGGACTAGGGTACGAGCAGTACTTC	CASSWTGLGYEQYF
-	11	TRBV30	TRBJ1-2	once	TGTGCCTGGAGTGGGGTTGACGGCTACACCTTC	CAWSGVDGYTF
TRBD2	19	TRBV20-1	TRBJ2-1	-	TGCAGTGCTAGAGATCCCCTAGCGGGAGGGCCCCCCGGTCAAAATGAGCAGTTCTTC	CSARDPLAGGPPGQNEQFF
-	15	TRBV15	TRBJ1-2	-	TGTGCCACCAGCAATACGGGTTGGGGGGACTATGGCTACACCTTC	CATSNTGWGDYGYTF
-	12	TRBV24-1	TRBJ2-7	once	TGTGCCACCAGTGATGGGGAGTACGAGCAGTACTTC	CATSDGEYEQYF
-	15	TRBV25-1	TRBJ1-1	-	TGTGCCAGCAGTGAATTGGTCAGGGCCGACACTGAAGCTTTCTTT	CASSELVRADTEAFF
-	12	TRBV25-1	TRBJ2-1	-	TGTGCCAGCAGTGGTCCGGGACTCCTTCCGTTCTTC	CASSGPGLLPFF
-	13	TRBV7-9	TRBJ2-2	-	TGTGCCACCGACCCCCAACACACCGGGGAGCTGTTTTTT	CATDPQHTGELFF
-	13	TRBV13	TRBJ2-4	-	TGTGCCAGCCTTGCGGTGGCCAAAAACATTCAGTACTTC	CASLAVAKNIQYF
-	13	TRBV9	TRBJ2-1	-	TGTGCCAGCAGCGGTGACAGGCACAATGAGCAGTTCTTC	CASSGDRHNEQFF
-	14	TRBV12-3/TRBV12-4	TRBJ1-1	-	TGTGCCAGCAGACCAACAGGGACTAACACTGAAGCTTTCTTT	CASRPTGTNTEAFF
-	14	TRBV27	TRBJ2-3	-	TGTGCCAGCAGTTTATCGACGAGGACAGATACGCAGTATTTT	CASSLSTRTDTQYF
-	13	TRBV29-1	TRBJ1-1	-	TGCAGCGTTGAGGATGGAACGAACACTGAAGCTTTCTTT	CSVEDGTNTEAFF
-	13	TRBV6-6	TRBJ1-2	-	TGTGCCAGCACCCCGGACAAAACCTATGGCTACACCTTC	CASTPDKTYGYTF
-	12	TRBV20-1	TRBJ2-7	-	TGCAGTGCTAGAGTAGACGGCTACGAGCAGTACTTC	CSARVDGYEQYF
-	14	TRBV6-4	TRBJ2-6	-	TGTGCCAGCAGTGAGGGGGCCGGGGCCAACGTCCTGACTTTC	CASSEGAGANVLTF
-	13	TRBV29-1	TRBJ1-1	-	TGCAGCGTTTTGGGGACGGTGAACACTGAAGCTTTCTTT	CSVLGTVNTEAFF
-	13	TRBV29-1	TRBJ1-3	-	TGCAGCGCCACGCCACATGGGGGAAACACCATATATTTT	CSATPHGGNTIYF
TRBD1	16	TRBV19	TRBJ2-1	once	TGTGCCAGTAGTAACGCCTTAGGGGGCACCTACAATGAGCAGTTCTTC	CASSNALGGTYNEQFF
-	13	TRBV5-4	TRBJ2-1	-	TGTGCCAGCAGTACTAGCACCTACAATGAGCAGTTCTTC	CASSTSTYNEQFF
-	13	TRBV7-9	TRBJ2-1	-	TGTGCCAGCAGCTCGAGCTCCTACAATGAGCAGTTCTTC	CASSSSSYNEQFF
-	13	TRBV30	TRBJ2-5	few	TGTGCCTGGAGTGCCCTAGCATGGGGGACCCAGTACTTC	CAWSALAWGTQYF
TRBD1	14	TRBV27	TRBJ1-1	-	TGTGCCAGCAGTCCCCAGGGGGCGTCCACTGAAGCTTTCTTT	CASSPQGASTEAFF
TRBD2	16	TRBV28	TRBJ2-3	-	TGTGCCAGCACTAAGCCCGCGGGAGGCGGCACAGATACGCAGTATTTT	CASTKPAGGGTDTQYF
-	16	TRBV27	TRBJ1-5	-	TGTGCCAGCAGTCCACCGGGAGGGTATGGCAATCAGCCCCAGCATTTT	CASSPPGGYGNQPQHF
-	13	TRBV27	TRBJ1-1	-	TGTGCCAGCAGACCCCTGGGGAACACTGAAGCTTTCTTT	CASRPLGNTEAFF
-	15	TRBV7-9	TRBJ2-5	-	TGTGCCAGCAGTGGTAGGGACTCCCACCAAGAGACCCAGTACTTC	CASSGRDSHQETQYF
TRBD2	14	TRBV19	TRBJ2-1	-	TGTGCCAGTAGTCACACTAGCGGTTACAATGAGCAGTTCTTC	CASSHTSGYNEQFF
-	12	TRBV27	TRBJ2-7	-	TGTGCCTCCGGCACGGTTATCTACGAGCAGTACTTC	CASGTVIYEQYF
-	13	TRBV5-4	TRBJ2-1	-	TGTGCCAGCAGCTTGGGGACTTACAATGAGCAGTTCTTC	CASSLGTYNEQFF
-	12	TRBV20-1	TRBJ2-5	-	TGCAGTGCTAGAACTGCGGAAGAGACCCAGTACTTC	CSARTAEETQYF
-	16	TRBV29-1	TRBJ2-7	-	TGCAGCGTCGACGGCGCCGGGACTTTGGGGCCCTACGAGCAGTACTTC	CSVDGAGTLGPYEQYF
TRBD2	16	TRBV13	TRBJ2-3	-	TGTGCCAGCAGCTTCATGGGACTAGCGGGGGAAGATACGCAGTATTTT	CASSFMGLAGEDTQYF
-	13	TRBV15	TRBJ2-1	-	TGTGCCAGTATGAGGAGTCCCTACAATGAGCAGTTCTTC	CASMRSPYNEQFF
-	11	TRBV2	TRBJ2-7	-	TGTGCCAGCAGCCAGTCCTACGAGCAGTACTTC	CASSQSYEQYF
TRBD1	14	TRBV5-6	TRBJ2-7	once	TGTGCCAGCAGCCCAGGGACAGGGTGGAACGAGCAGTACTTC	CASSPGTGWNEQYF
TRBD2	15	TRBV20-1	TRBJ2-7	-	TGCAGTGCTACCCCACTAGCGGACCGGGTGGGAGAGCAGTACTTC	CSATPLADRVGEQYF
-	14	TRBV29-1	TRBJ1-2	-	TGCAGCGTTGTTGTCCAGGCCGGGTTCTATGGCTACACCTTC	CSVVVQAGFYGYTF
-	14	TRBV12-3/TRBV12-4	TRBJ1-2	-	TGTGCCAGCAGTATTCAACCGGGAGGGCATGGCTACACCTTC	CASSIQPGGHGYTF
TRBD1	13	TRBV30	TRBJ2-1	-	TGTGCCTGGGGGGGACAGGGGGACAATGAGCAGTTCTTC	CAWGGQGDNEQFF
-	16	TRBV12-3/TRBV12-4	TRBJ2-5	-	TGTGCCAGCTCTTTTTGGGGCCCCGGGGTCCAAGAGACCCAGTACTTC	CASSFWGPGVQETQYF
TRBD2	19	TRBV24-1	TRBJ2-5	-	TGTGCCACCAGTGATTTGCGGAGGCGGGGTCTAGCGGGAGGAGAGACCCAGTACTTC	CATSDLRRRGLAGGETQYF
-	13	TRBV13	TRBJ2-7	-	TGTGCCAGCAGCTCCCTCTCGGTATGGGAGCAGTACTTC	CASSSLSVWEQYF
-	11	TRBV5-6	TRBJ2-7	-	TGTGCCAGCAGCCTGGAAGGTGAGCAGTACTTC	CASSLEGEQYF
-	14	TRBV30	TRBJ1-6	-	TGTGCCTGGAGAACCGTGGACTATAATTCACCCCTCCACTTT	CAWRTVDYNSPLHF
-	12	TRBV7-9	TRBJ2-7	-	TGTGCCAGCAGCCCAGGTGGCTCAGCGCAGTACTTC	CASSPGGSAQYF
TRBD1	14	TRBV7-9	TRBJ1-5	-	TGTGCCAGCAGCGCCGGACAGGGGAATCAGCCCCAGCATTTT	CASSAGQGNQPQHF
TRBD1	13	TRBV25-1	TRBJ1-1	-	TGTGCCAGCGGGGCAGGGGGTAGGACTGAAGCTTTCTTT	CASGAGGRTEAFF
TRBD2	16	TRBV5-6	TRBJ2-1	-	TGTGCCAGCAGCCTCGGGGCTAGCGGGAGGGCCGATGAGCAGTTCTTC	CASSLGASGRADEQFF
-	15	TRBV7-8	TRBJ2-2	-	TGTGCCAGCAGCTTAGTAGACAGCAACACCGGGGAGCTGTTTTTT	CASSLVDSNTGELFF
-	13	TRBV9	TRBJ2-7	-	TGTGCCAGCAGCGTAGCTTCGGGGAGCGAGCAGTACTTC	CASSVASGSEQYF